A single sample is the source of the 30 T cell receptor beta chains below, sequenced in a study of blood T cells in healthy people across ages. Next came a second PCR, run for about 7 to 12 cycles, which used a sample-barcoded 5' primer along with a J-beta primer mix. From the 5' RACE reads, TCRdb called clonotypes with MiXCR, one entry per CDR3 protein. Counted here are hundreds of thousands of distinct CDR3 sequences, around a quarter occurring once; the ten biggest clones make up under 9.5%. These data were likewise used in another study, on T cells of mothers and their children.

The sample consisted of blood. The receptors shown here come from a boy younger than 18 in good health.

The chain carries TRBV29-1 and TRBJ2-1; the D gene is possibly TRBD1 (6 bases). Germline assignment: CDR1 SQVTM and CDR2 ANQGSEA. V dropped 1 base and J dropped 15 bases, with 16 bases sitting between them. The CDR3 contains 12 residues. CDR3 in DNA: TGCAGCGTTGAAGGGCCAGGGGCCTTCACGTTCTTC. Residues: CSVEGPGAFTFF.

In its sample, this clonotype was seen a few times. The chain employs TRBV12-3 or TRBV12-4 and TRBJ2-5, with 7 bases matching TRBD2. This CDR3 has 15 residues. J lost 3 bases, V lost 4 bases, and 8 bases had no gene match. CDR3 region: CASSSGTTTKETQYF. DNA of the CDR3: TGTGCCAGCAGTTCCGGGACTACAACTAAAGAGACCCAGTACTTC.

This chain connects TRBV20-1 to TRBJ2-1, with D uncertain. With 1 base removed from V and 0 bases from J, the gap between germline ends came to 13 bases. Germline V gene data show CDR1 as DFQATT and CDR2 as SNEGSKA (reference sequence). The CDR3 is 16 residues long. CDR3 sequence (DNA): TGCAGTGCTAGAGGAGTATTCAGGAGCTCCTACAATGAGCAGTTCTTC. This translates into CSARGVFRSSYNEQFF.

The rearrangement joins TRBV6-1 to TRBJ2-1; possibly TRBD2 for D (6 bases). There are 15 residues in the CDR3. Germline CDR1 and CDR2: MNHNS and SASEGT. V was trimmed by 3 bases and J by 3 bases, leaving 12 bases between them. CDR3 in DNA: TGTGCCAGCAGTGATGGAGGGTACCACTACAATGAGCAGTTCTTC. It yields the protein CASSDGGYHYNEQFF.

The genes are TRBV27 and TRBJ1-2; D ambiguous. V was pared by 5 bases and J by 2 bases, with 15 bases between. The CDR3 extends over 15 amino acids. The germline gives CDR1 MNHEY, CDR2 SMNVEV (reference sequence). The CDR3 sequence is CASSEAGPLNYGYTF. DNA of the CDR3: TGTGCCAGCAGTGAGGCAGGCCCACTGAACTATGGCTACACCTTC.

The J gene is TRBJ2-5, the V gene TRBV12-3 or TRBV12-4; 8 bases fit TRBD2. The CDR3 consists of 15 residues. V lost 1 base and J lost 5; bases outside the gene matches: 6. The CDR3 region has the DNA TGTGCCAGCAGTTTAGTGGTAGCGGGAAAGGAGACCCAGTACTTC. It yields the protein CASSLVVAGKETQYF.

This rearrangement joins TRBV10-3 to TRBJ2-5; maybe TRBD2 (7 bases). The V and J ends lost 2 bases and 4 bases respectively, with 17 bases between them. The CDR3 loop spans 16 amino acids. CDR1 is ENHRY, CDR2 SYGVKD, per germline. CDR3 nucleotide sequence: TGTGCCATCAGTGAGCCGGGGGGCAGGGTCGGAGAGACCCAGTACTTC. This codes for CAISEPGGRVGETQYF.

There are a few counts of this clonotype. The chain employs TRBV7-3 and TRBJ2-2, with TRBD2 matching 8 bases. Germline CDR1 reads SGHTA; CDR2 reads FQGTGA. V lost 2 bases to trimming and J lost 6 bases; unmatched junction nucleotides: 2. The CDR3 sequence is 14 residues long. CDR3 residues: CASSLFGGAGELFF. The DNA of the CDR3 is TGTGCCAGCAGCTTATTCGGGGGGGCCGGGGAGCTGTTTTTT. Combining the CDR3 with reference TRBV7-3 and TRBJ2-2 gives the whole variable domain GAGVSQTPSNKVTEKGKYVELRCDPISGHTALYWYRQSLGQGPEFLIYFQGTGAADDSGLPNDRFFAVRPEGSVSTLKIQRTERGDSAVYLCASSLFGGAGELFFGEGSRLTVL.

The chain links TRBV7-2 to TRBJ2-7; TRBD2 matches at 13 bases. The V and J ends lost 7 bases and 8 bases, in that order; junction bases with no gene match: 8. The CDR3 is made up of 14 amino acids. CDR1 and CDR2 (germline): SGHTA, FQGNSA. The CDR3 sequence: CASTSGLAGDQQYF. The CDR3 DNA is TGTGCCAGCACTTCAGGACTAGCGGGAGATCAGCAGTACTTC. The variable domain in full, completed from reference TRBV7-2 and TRBJ2-7, reads GAGVSQSPSNKVTEKGKDVELRCDPISGHTALYWYRQSLGQGLEFLIYFQGNSAPDKSGLPSDRFSAERTGGSVSTLTIQRTQQEDSAVYLCASTSGLAGDQQYFGPGTRLTVT.

This clonotype occurred a few times. The V call is TRBV5-5, the J call TRBJ1-4, with D uncertain. This CDR3 is 14 amino acids long. V lost 1 base to trimming and J lost 3 bases, with 7 bases between them. The germline CDR1 and CDR2 sequences are SGHKS and YYEKEE (reference sequence). Written as DNA, the CDR3 is TGTGCCAGCAGCTTGCTGGCGTCTAATGAAAAACTGTTTTTT. Its protein product is CASSLLASNEKLFF.

Worth noting for this clonotype: A much larger clone lies a single base off, so this may be a read error. The rearrangement uses TRBV2 and TRBJ2-5; 9 nucleotides agree with TRBD2. Germline CDR1 and CDR2: SNHLY and FYNNEI. The CDR3 is made up of 15 amino acids. The CDR3 nucleotides read TGTGCCGGCAGTGATCTAGCGGGATCCGCCGGGACCCAGTACTTC. Protein sequence: CAGSDLAGSAGTQYF.

The V and J genes are TRBV20-1 and TRBJ2-3; 14 bases line up with TRBD2. V shed 6 bases, J shed 7 bases, and the junction held 6 bases outside the gene matches. The germline V gene encodes CDR1 DFQATT and CDR2 SNEGSKA (reference sequence). The CDR3 loop spans 14 amino acids. The CDR3, as DNA: TGCAGTGCAGGACTAGCGGGGGGAACTAATACGCAGTATTTT. Translation gives CSAGLAGGTNTQYF.

The chain joins TRBV7-9 to TRBJ2-7, with a possible D match to TRBD2 (7 bases). This CDR3 spans 13 amino acids. V gave up 5 bases and J gave up 5 bases, with 13 bases separating them. Looked up from germline, CDR1 is SEHNR and CDR2 is FQNEAQ (reference sequence). CDR3 in DNA: TGTGCCAGCAGCAGGGGGGGATGGAACGAGCAGTACTTC. Its protein is CASSRGGWNEQYF.

This clonotype was observed a handful of times. One end of the junction fails to match germline, which may point to a read error. The V and J genes are TRBV12-3 or TRBV12-4 and TRBJ2-5; tentative D call: TRBD1 (5 bases). Judging by the DNA end, TRBJ2-7 fits better; the J call may be wrong. The CDR3 is 16 amino acids. Written as DNA, the CDR3 is TGTGCCGGCAGTCCCTACAAAGGTAGGGGCGGCTACGAGCAGTACTTC. Its protein product is CAGSPYKGRGGYEQYF.

The sample holds a few counts of this clonotype. The CDR3 protein is CSALQGTTEAFF. In nucleotides, the CDR3 is TGCAGTGCGTTACAGGGTACCACTGAAGCTTTCTTT. This rearrangement joins TRBV20-1 to TRBJ1-1; D may be TRBD1 (6 bases). Germline CDR1 DFQATT, CDR2 SNEGSKA (reference sequence). The length of the CDR3 is 12 residues. Trimming removed 6 bases at V and 4 bases at J, with 12 bases between.

The chain employs TRBV27 and TRBJ1-1; D is unresolved. Germline values: CDR1 MNHEY, CDR2 SMNVEV (reference sequence). Trimming removed 11 bases from V and 0 bases from J, with 10 bases in between. The CDR3 loop spans 12 amino acids. The CDR3 sequence: CAGKGLNTEAFF. The CDR3 nucleotides read TGTGCCGGCAAGGGCTTGAACACTGAAGCTTTCTTT.

The chain couples TRBV14 to TRBJ2-5, with TRBD2 identical over 8 bases. The end of the DNA aligns better with TRBJ2-7, so the J call may be wrong. Germline CDR1 SGHDN, CDR2 FVKESK. The CDR3 spans 16 residues. CDR3 coding DNA: TGTGCCAGCAGCCAAGAGGGCGGGAGGAGACTCTACGAGCAGTACTTC. It codes for CASSQEGGRRLYEQYF.

The rearrangement joins TRBV2 to TRBJ1-1; tentatively, D is TRBD1 (6 bases). V was clipped by 5 bases and J by 6 bases, with 16 bases between them. CDR3 size: 14 residues. Germline V gene lookup returns CDR1 SNHLY and CDR2 FYNNEI. The CDR3 loop reads CASSLYRVDAEAFF. The DNA for the CDR3 is TGTGCCAGCAGTCTGTACAGGGTGGACGCTGAAGCTTTCTTT.

This clonotype was seen more than once but under ten times. The V call is TRBV10-3, the J call TRBJ2-7; 10 nucleotides agree with TRBD1. Germline V gene sequence: CDR1 ENHRY, CDR2 SYGVKD. The CDR3 is 11 amino acids. Unmatched junction bases numbered 0, after V lost 9 bases and J lost 4 bases. The CDR3 DNA is TGTGCCATGGGACAGGGGTACGAGCAGTACTTC. Its translation: CAMGQGYEQYF.

This clonotype was seen a few times. The chain joins TRBV6-1 to TRBJ2-7; the match to TRBD1 covers 10 bases. The CDR3 is 16 residues long. The germline V gene has CDR1 MNHNS and CDR2 SASEGT. The ends lost 5 bases at V and 4 bases at J; junction bases unmatched: 11. CDR3 protein: CASSPSGTGARYEQYF. The DNA of the CDR3 is TGTGCCAGCAGTCCGAGCGGGACAGGGGCCCGTTACGAGCAGTACTTC.

The chain combines TRBV6-5 with TRBJ2-3; D gene ambiguous. CDR3 length: 14 residues. In germline, CDR1 is MNHEY, CDR2 SVGAGI. With 4 bases removed from V and 4 bases from J, the gap between germline ends came to 12 bases. The DNA of the CDR3 is TGTGCCAGCAGTTGGACCCAAGAGGCAGATACGCAGTATTTT. It specifies CASSWTQEADTQYF.

As for this clonotype: A much more abundant neighbour one base away suggests this may be a read error. The CDR3 here is CASSSPKVPETQFF. The CDR3 region has the DNA TGTGCCAGCAGCTCCCCGAAAGTCCCCGAGACCCAGTTCTTC. The J gene is TRBJ2-1, the V gene TRBV7-9; D unresolved. This CDR3 is 14 amino acids long. In germline, CDR1 is SEHNR, CDR2 FQNEAQ (reference sequence). The V end was cut by 4 bases, the J end by 13 bases, with 20 bases between.

The sample holds one count of this clonotype. The V call is TRBV5-6, the J call TRBJ2-2; 8 nucleotides agree with TRBD1. V lost 5 bases and J lost 6; bases outside the gene matches: 9. There are 15 residues in the CDR3. CDR1 SGHDT and CDR2 YYEEEE come from the germline V gene. The CDR3 sequence: CASSWWTGTSGELFF. In DNA form, the CDR3 reads TGTGCCAGCAGTTGGTGGACAGGGACGTCCGGGGAGCTGTTTTTT. Complete variable domain (other parts from reference TRBV5-6 and TRBJ2-2): DAGVTQSPTHLIKTRGQQVTLRCSPKSGHDTVSWYQQALGQGPQFIFQYYEEEERQRGNFPDRFSGHQFPNYSSELNVNALLLGDSALYLCASSWWTGTSGELFFGEGSRLTVL.

The chain joins TRBV24-1 to TRBJ2-3; D gene unclear. The CDR3 totals 14 residues. The germline gives CDR1 KGHDR, CDR2 SFDVKD. V shed 5 bases and J shed 1 base, with 9 bases lying between them. CDR3 DNA sequence: TGTGCCACCAGTGTCGCAGGTCGCACAGATACGCAGTATTTT. Translating gives CATSVAGRTDTQYF.

This clonotype was seen only once. V gene TRBV6-5 combines with J gene TRBJ1-2; 7 bases are a match to TRBD1. CDR3 length: 14 residues. Germline V lookup: CDR1 MNHEY, CDR2 SVGAGI. V was pared by 6 bases and J by 7 bases, with 11 bases of the junction left unmatched. CDR3 bases: TGTGCCAGCAGACCGACCACAGGGGCTGGTGGCTACACCTTC. It translates to CASRPTTGAGGYTF.

This clonotype was seen a few times. This sequence joins TRBV29-1 and TRBJ2-5, with D tentatively TRBD2 (6 bases). The J call may be wrong; the DNA end is better matched by TRBJ2-1. Germline CDR1 reads SQVTM; CDR2 reads ANQGSEA. The CDR3 extends over 14 amino acids. The CDR3 reads CSVASGRTYNEQFF. The CDR3 nucleotides read TGCAGCGTTGCTTCCGGGAGAACCTACAATGAGCAGTTCTTC.

This clonotype was picked up a small number of times. The V and J genes are TRBV27 and TRBJ2-1, with 8 bases matching TRBD1. The CDR3 has 14 amino acids. J gave up 4 bases and V 6 bases, and 5 bases lay outside the gene matches. Germline V gives CDR1 MNHEY, CDR2 SMNVEV (reference sequence). CDR3 nucleotides: TGTGCCAGCAGGACAGGGGTTCTTTACAATGAGCAGTTCTTC. Its protein is CASRTGVLYNEQFF.

This chain links TRBV6-5 with TRBJ2-3, with TRBD2 identical over 8 bases. Trimming cost V 2 bases and J 7 bases; bases outside gene matches: 5. The CDR3 length is 14 residues. Per germline, CDR1 MNHEY and CDR2 SVGAGI. The CDR3 bases are TGTGCCAGCAGTTACGGGACTAGTGGGAATACGCAGTATTTT. It encodes CASSYGTSGNTQYF.

This clonotype was seen just once. The chain joins TRBV28 to TRBJ2-5; 9 bases are shared with TRBD2. V shed 2 bases, J shed 11 bases, and the junction held 12 bases outside the gene matches. From germline, CDR1 is MDHEN and CDR2 SYDVKM. The CDR3 contains 15 residues. CDR3 protein: CASSLRLAGYNEQYF. CDR3 nucleotides: TGTGCCAGCAGTTTAAGGCTAGCGGGATATAATGAGCAGTACTTC.

This clonotype was recorded a few times. The chain carries TRBV20-1 and TRBJ1-2, with D hard to call. This CDR3 region has 10 residues. V lost 5 bases and J lost 5, with 6 bases in between. From germline, CDR1 is DFQATT and CDR2 SNEGSKA (reference sequence). CDR3 loop: CSALRYGYTF. CDR3 bases: TGCAGTGCTTTGAGATATGGCTACACCTTC.